This entry lists 14 T cell receptor beta chains sequenced from one sample in a study of cytomegalovirus exposure and HLA in healthy donors. 60 Vbeta and 13 Jbeta primers were used in PCR. Clones were read by immunoSEQ multiplex PCR, and TCRdb kept only the in-frame ones, dropping some. Found here are approximately 190,000 clones, roughly 80% of them singletons; the top ten hold 6.3%. The specimen was PBMCs. The receptors derive from a middle-aged man in good health and CMV-seropositive.

This chain uses TRBV5-1 with TRBJ1-2; D remains unclear. The V gene lost 5 bases and the J gene lost 2 bases, with 7 bases spanning the gap. Per the germline V gene, CDR1 is SGHRS and CDR2 is YFSETQ. This CDR3 comprises 12 residues. The CDR3 coding sequence is TGCGCCAGCAGGCGAGAGAACTATGGCTACACCTTC. It translates to CASRRENYGYTF.

The chain employs TRBV9 and TRBJ2-5, with TRBD1 matching over 7 bases. This CDR3 region has 15 residues. Trimming took 3 bases from V and 2 from J; bases not matched to a gene: 7. Germline V lookup: CDR1 SGDLS, CDR2 YYNGEE. DNA of the CDR3: TGTGCCAGCAGCGCAGGGGGAGTGAATCAAGAGACCCAGTACTTC. Protein product: CASSAGGVNQETQYF.

V and J are TRBV27 and TRBJ2-7, with 8 bases that match TRBD2. In germline, CDR1 is MNHEY, CDR2 SMNVEV (reference sequence). This CDR3 is built from 15 residues. V dropped 7 bases and J dropped 0; count of bases not matched to a gene: 8. Written as DNA, the CDR3 is TGTGCCAGCATTGCAGCCGGGACTAGCTCCTACGAGCAGTACTTC. This sequence encodes CASIAAGTSSYEQYF.

The V and J genes are TRBV7-2 and TRBJ2-1; 11 bases are a match to TRBD2. With 5 bases clipped from V and 0 bases from J, the junction kept 6 bases outside the gene matches. The CDR3 spans 17 residues. CDR1 is SGHTA, CDR2 FQGNSA, per germline. The CDR3 DNA sequence: TGTGCCAGCAGCCGAGAACTAGCGGGGGCCTCCTACAATGAGCAGTTCTTC. The encoded protein is CASSRELAGASYNEQFF. The variable domain in full, completed from reference TRBV7-2 and TRBJ2-1, reads GAGVSQSPSNKVTEKGKDVELRCDPISGHTALYWYRQSLGQGLEFLIYFQGNSAPDKSGLPSDRFSAERTGGSVSTLTIQRTQQEDSAVYLCASSRELAGASYNEQFFGPGTRLTVL.

The rearrangement joins TRBV5-4 to TRBJ1-5; 8 bases agree with TRBD1. Per the germline V gene, CDR1 is SGHNT and CDR2 is YYREEE (reference sequence). After removal of 2 bases from V and 2 bases from J, the junction contained 6 bases not matched to a gene. This CDR3 region has 16 residues. The CDR3 coding sequence is TGTGCCAGCAGCTTCCCGAGACAGGGGCGCAATCAGCCCCAGCATTTT. It yields the protein CASSFPRQGRNQPQHF.

This clone was counted a single time. This chain joins TRBV4-3 and TRBJ2-1, with 7 bases aligning to TRBD2. Germline V gene lookup returns CDR1 LGHNA and CDR2 YSLEER. Trimming removed 0 bases from V and 2 bases from J; junction bases left unmatched: 4. CDR3 size: 16 residues. The CDR3 DNA reads as TGCGCCAGCAGCCAAGATCTGGCGGGGGCCTACAATGAGCAGTTCTTC. It codes for CASSQDLAGAYNEQFF.

The V and J genes are TRBV5-1 and TRBJ2-7; D call uncertain. In germline, CDR1 is SGHRS, CDR2 YFSETQ. Trimming stripped 2 bases from V and 0 bases from J, with 6 bases between. CDR3 length: 13 residues. The CDR3 nucleotides read TGCGCCAGCAGCTTTAGACACTCCTACGAGCAGTACTTC. Protein product: CASSFRHSYEQYF. The full variable domain, rest sourced from reference TRBV5-1 and TRBJ2-7, is KAGVTQTPRYLIKTRGQQVTLSCSPISGHRSVSWYQQTPGQGLQFLFEYFSETQRNKGNFPGRFSGRQFSNSRSEMNVSTLELGDSALYLCASSFRHSYEQYFGPGTRLTVT.

CDR3 nucleotide sequence: TGTGCCAGCAGCCTTCGACTAGCGGGGGGATACAATGAGCAGTTCTTC. As protein: CASSLRLAGGYNEQFF. The chain recombines TRBV9 with TRBJ2-1; 13 bases line up with TRBD2. Trimming at V came to 4 bases and at J to 4 bases, leaving 5 bases not matched to a gene. This CDR3 comprises 16 residues. Germline CDR1 and CDR2: SGDLS and YYNGEE.

The V call is TRBV7-9, the J call TRBJ2-7; the match to TRBD2 covers 7 bases. Germline-derived CDR1 and CDR2 are SEHNR and FQNEAQ (reference sequence). J was trimmed by 6 bases and V by 7 bases; bases with no gene match: 3. This CDR3 contains 11 residues. CDR3 bases: TGTGCCAGCATGGGGGGGGTCGAGCAGTACTTC. It is translated as CASMGGVEQYF.

The chain has TRBV7-9 and TRBJ2-6; no reliable D call. CDR1 SEHNR and CDR2 FQNEAQ come from the germline V gene (reference sequence). The length of the CDR3 is 13 residues. The germline V and J ends were trimmed by 2 bases and 12 bases, with 11 bases remaining between them. The CDR3 sequence: CASSLISLGVLTF. The CDR3 bases are TGTGCCAGCAGCTTAATTAGTCTCGGCGTCCTGACTTTC. The full variable domain, rest sourced from reference TRBV7-9 and TRBJ2-6, is DTGVSQNPRHKITKRGQNVTFRCDPISEHNRLYWYRQTLGQGPEFLTYFQNEAQLEKSRLLSDRFSAERPKGSFSTLEIQRTEQGDSAMYLCASSLISLGVLTFGAGSRLTVL.

This CDR3 is CASSVVGTSTDTQYF. The CDR3 region has the DNA TGTGCCAGCAGCGTAGTCGGTACTAGCACAGATACGCAGTATTTT. The chain combines TRBV9 with TRBJ2-3; D remains ambiguous. This CDR3 is 15 amino acids long. Germline V gene sequence: CDR1 SGDLS, CDR2 YYNGEE. V lost 0 bases and J lost 0, with 8 bases in between. Looking up the rest from reference TRBV9 and TRBJ2-3 gives the full variable domain: DSGVTQTPKHLITATGQRVTLRCSPRSGDLSVYWYQQSLDQGLQFLIQYYNGEERAKGNILERFSAQQFPDLHSELNLSSLELGDSALYFCASSVVGTSTDTQYFGPGTRLTVL.

This chain uses TRBV9 with TRBJ1-1; 11 nucleotides align to TRBD1. CDR1 SGDLS and CDR2 YYNGEE come from the germline V gene. This CDR3 is built from 15 residues. The junction had 7 bases not matched to a gene; V was cut back by 4 bases and J by 5 bases. The CDR3 coding sequence is TGTGCCAGCAGCCCCGGACAGGGGGCACGGACTGAAGCTTTCTTT. It is translated as CASSPGQGARTEAFF.

The chain carries TRBV11-3 and TRBJ2-3, with D possibly matching TRBD1 (5 bases). The ends were cut back, 1 base at V and 2 bases at J, with 13 bases in the middle. The germline CDR1 and CDR2 sequences are SGHNT and YENEEA. The CDR3 has 16 amino acids. In DNA form, the CDR3 reads TGTGCCAGCAGCTTAGGGTCCAGGGTGGCCACAGATACGCAGTATTTT. It translates to CASSLGSRVATDTQYF.

The chain is built from TRBV27 and TRBJ2-7; 13 nucleotides line up with TRBD2. Germline assignment: CDR1 MNHEY and CDR2 SMNVEV (reference sequence). V was pared by 4 bases and J by 3 bases, with 6 bases of the junction left unmatched. The CDR3 covers 16 residues. For the CDR3, the DNA is TGTGCCAGCAGTTCCCTTGGACTAGCGGGGGACTACGAGCAGTACTTC. It specifies CASSSLGLAGDYEQYF.